This TCR beta chain comes out of a study of tumor and adjacent non-tumor tissue in lung cancer. Looking at the study overall: There were about twelve adenocarcinoma, 2 squamous cell carcinoma and 1 small cell lung cancer cases. Each sample yielded around 4 million productive TCRbeta reads on average.

Points from the study as a whole: Shorter survival was associated with higher TCR diversity in tumors. Normal lung showed higher cumulative top 100 clone frequency than tumor.

A modified ARM-PCR protocol with three rounds of nested PCR amplified TCRbeta. TCRdb reanalysed the multiplex PCR reads using MiXCR and keeps one entry per CDR3 protein. Altogether 90,000 to 100,000 distinct CDR3 sequences are present, around three quarters being singletons, with the ten largest covering around 30%. The CDR3 sequence is 15 residues long. Germline CDR1 is SGHKS and CDR2 is YYEKEE (reference sequence). Concerning this clonotype: Antigen specificity is unknown. One end of the junction does not line up with germline, which may come from a read error.

RNA was extracted from bulk tissue without any cell sorting. The normal lung tissue was taken more than 3 cm from the tumor edge. The specimen was distant non-tumor lung tissue. The V gene is TRBV5-5, the J gene TRBJ2-3; D possibly uses TRBD1 or TRBD2 (6 bases each). The receptor's source is a man aged 60 to 69 with small cell lung cancer. DNA of the CDR3: TGTGCCAGCAGCCACGCGGGGACAAGGCCAGATACACAGTATTTT. Its protein product is CASSHAGTRPDTQYF.